This T cell receptor beta chain appears in the sequencing data of a study of technical replicates of blood from several donors. Trimming left V 4 bases short and J 5 bases short, with 17 bases between. Germline V gene lookup returns CDR1 GTSNPN and CDR2 SVGIG (reference sequence). This CDR3 contains 14 residues. Using immunoSEQ multiplex PCR, the repertoire was profiled, and TCRdb retains in-frame clones only, with some absent. This sample has tens of thousands of clones; 95% to 98% occur once, and the top ten carry over 0.15%. The chain carries TRBV30 and TRBJ1-1, with a tentative D call TRBD1 (5 bases). This receptor was obtained from a human donor in good health. The source material was T cells isolated from PBMCs. CDR3 nucleotide sequence: TGTGCCTGGATTCCTACCTGGGGCTTGACTGAAGCTTTCTTT. Its protein product is CAWIPTWGLTEAFF.